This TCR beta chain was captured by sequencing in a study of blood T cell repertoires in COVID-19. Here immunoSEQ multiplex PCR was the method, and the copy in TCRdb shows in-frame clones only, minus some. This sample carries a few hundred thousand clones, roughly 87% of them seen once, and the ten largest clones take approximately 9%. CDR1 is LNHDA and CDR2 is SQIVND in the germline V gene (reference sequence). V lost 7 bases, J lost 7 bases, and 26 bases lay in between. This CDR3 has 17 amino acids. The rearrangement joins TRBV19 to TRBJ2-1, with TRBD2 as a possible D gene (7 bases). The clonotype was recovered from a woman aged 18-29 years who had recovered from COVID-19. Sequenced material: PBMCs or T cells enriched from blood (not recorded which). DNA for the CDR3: TGTGCCAGTACCCCGGGGCGGGGGACATCGAGTGTTAATGAGCAGTTCTTC. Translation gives CASTPGRGTSSVNEQFF.